The clone carrying this TCR beta chain has ten or more counts. The antigen remains undetermined. This record belongs to a study of T cells in Graves' hyperthyroidism and ophthalmopathy. Authors of the study amplified TCR beta CDR3 regions from RNA transcripts. HTBI primers were used for first-round RT-PCR of the TCR CDR3. Each CDR3 protein gets one entry after TCRdb re-called the multiplex PCR reads with MiXCR. The sample includes a few hundred thousand distinct CDR3 sequences, around 18% of them seen just once. Germline V lookup: CDR1 MDHEN, CDR2 SYDVKM. Deletions cut 5 bases from V and 3 bases from J, with 13 bases between. The CDR3 contains 14 residues. General study results and limits: Ophthalmopathy was predicted by the model a median of roughly 6.6 months ahead of onset.

V and J are TRBV28 and TRBJ1-2, with a possible D match to TRBD1 (6 bases). Sequencing used blood. The sequence was collected from a woman between 40 and 55 years old with Graves' ophthalmopathy. The CDR3 region is CASSSDRTDYGYTF. CDR3 coding DNA: TGTGCCAGCAGTAGCGATCGGACAGACTATGGCTACACCTTC.